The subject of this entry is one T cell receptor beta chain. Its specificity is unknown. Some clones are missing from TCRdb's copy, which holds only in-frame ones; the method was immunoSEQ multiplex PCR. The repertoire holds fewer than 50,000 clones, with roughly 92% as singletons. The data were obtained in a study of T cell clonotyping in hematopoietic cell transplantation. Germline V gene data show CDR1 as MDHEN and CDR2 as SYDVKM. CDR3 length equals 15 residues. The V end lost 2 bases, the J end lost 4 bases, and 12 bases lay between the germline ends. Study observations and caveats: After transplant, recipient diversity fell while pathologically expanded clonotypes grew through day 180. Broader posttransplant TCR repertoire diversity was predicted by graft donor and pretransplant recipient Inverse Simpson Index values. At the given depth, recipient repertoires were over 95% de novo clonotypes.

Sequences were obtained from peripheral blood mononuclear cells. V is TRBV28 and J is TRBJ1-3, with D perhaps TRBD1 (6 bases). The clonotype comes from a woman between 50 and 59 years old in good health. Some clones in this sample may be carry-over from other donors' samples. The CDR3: CASSLHRESGNTIYF. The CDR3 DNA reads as TGTGCCAGCAGTTTACACAGGGAGTCCGGAAACACCATATATTTT.